These 11 T cell receptor beta chains share one sample of origin, sequenced in a study of cytomegalovirus exposure and HLA in healthy donors. Primers for the PCR totalled 60 Vbeta and 13 Jbeta. The protocol was immunoSEQ multiplex PCR, while the TCRdb copy is restricted to in-frame clones and leaves out a portion. The sample records approximately 140,000 clones, roughly 80% being singletons. The material sequenced was PBMCs. The receptors come from a human donor in good health.

V usage is TRBV10-3 and J usage is TRBJ2-5; D perhaps matches TRBD1 (7 bases). V lost 4 bases to trimming and J lost 4 bases, with 22 bases between them. Germline-derived CDR1 and CDR2 are ENHRY and SYGVKD. The CDR3 is made up of 17 amino acids. Here the CDR3 DNA reads TGTGCCATCAGTGCCAACAAGGGAGACAGGGAGGTAGAGACCCAGTACTTC. It encodes CAISANKGDREVETQYF.

The J gene is TRBJ1-1, the V gene TRBV12-5, with D perhaps matching TRBD1 (5 bases). CDR3 length: 13 residues. CDR1 and CDR2 from the germline V gene are LGHNT and FRNRAP. V lost 0 bases to trimming and J lost 5 bases, with 7 bases between them. The CDR3 sequence: CASGLVGGTEAFF. The CDR3 bases are TGTGCTAGTGGTTTGGTCGGGGGAACTGAAGCTTTCTTT.

The chain employs TRBV15 and TRBJ2-6; TRBD2 aligns across 10 bases. Unmatched junction bases numbered 3, after V lost 1 base and J lost 0 bases. The CDR3 length is 18 residues. Germline V gives CDR1 LNHNV, CDR2 YYDKDF (reference sequence). Written as DNA, the CDR3 is TGTGCCACCAGCAGAGGGACTAGCGGATTCTCTGGGGCCAACGTCCTGACTTTC. Residues: CATSRGTSGFSGANVLTF.

This clone was counted a few times. The rearrangement uses TRBV5-1 and TRBJ2-2; D not certain. Trimming removed 1 base at V and 6 bases at J, with 10 bases between. Per germline, CDR1 SGHRS and CDR2 YFSETQ. The CDR3 consists of 14 residues. CDR3 residues: CASSLNGVSGELFF. As DNA, the CDR3 is TGCGCCAGCAGCTTGAACGGAGTGTCCGGGGAGCTGTTTTTT.

This chain links TRBV27 with TRBJ2-7, with TRBD1 matching 11 bases. CDR3 size: 15 residues. CDR1 and CDR2 (germline): MNHEY, SMNVEV (reference sequence). V trimming: 5 bases; J trimming: 5 bases; junction bases outside the gene matches: 8. The CDR3 nucleotides are TGTGCCAGCAGTCTCGGACAGGGGGCTTTCCACGAGCAGTACTTC. Translation gives CASSLGQGAFHEQYF.

The CDR3, as DNA: TGTGCCAGCAGCTTTGCAGGAAACATTCAGTACTTC. This gives the protein CASSFAGNIQYF. This chain uses TRBV7-9 with TRBJ2-4, with D unclear. CDR3 length: 12 residues. Germline-derived CDR1 and CDR2 are SEHNR and FQNEAQ (reference sequence). The V gene lost 3 bases and the J gene lost 6 bases, with 6 bases spanning the gap.

The rearrangement links TRBV10-1 to TRBJ2-3; no reliable D call. Germline CDR1 WNHNN, CDR2 SYGVQD (reference sequence). Trimming removed 3 bases from V and 2 bases from J, with 6 bases in between. The CDR3 covers 13 residues. The CDR3 loop reads CASSETSTDTQYF. The DNA for the CDR3 is TGCGCCAGCAGTGAAACATCCACAGATACGCAGTATTTT.

The chain recombines TRBV27 with TRBJ1-6; D may be TRBD1 (5 bases). CDR3 length: 15 amino acids. CDR1 MNHEY and CDR2 SMNVEV come from the germline V gene (reference sequence). Trimming cost V 6 bases and J 7 bases, with 16 bases left between them. In DNA form, the CDR3 reads TGTGCCAGCAGCCCAGATGGGGGGGGGAATTCACCCCTCCACTTT. Its protein is CASSPDGGGNSPLHF.

The gene calls are TRBV2 and TRBJ2-1; D is uncertain. Trimming pared 2 bases from V and 8 bases from J, leaving 7 bases between. CDR1 SNHLY and CDR2 FYNNEI come from the germline V gene. This CDR3 contains 12 residues. The CDR3: CASSEQVHEQFF. DNA of the CDR3: TGTGCCAGCAGTGAACAGGTACATGAGCAGTTCTTC. Full variable domain (outside the CDR3, taken from reference TRBV2 and TRBJ2-1): EPEVTQTPSHQVTQMGQEVILRCVPISNHLYFYWYRQILGQKVEFLVSFYNNEISEKSEIFDDQFSVERPDGSNFTLKIRSTKLEDSAMYFCASSEQVHEQFFGPGTRLTVL.

The chain uses TRBV2 and TRBJ1-1, with 7 nucleotides matching TRBD1. The CDR3 has 14 residues. The V gene's germline CDR1 is SNHLY and CDR2 FYNNEI. V lost 8 bases to trimming and J lost 8 bases; unmatched junction nucleotides: 14. CDR3 nucleotides: TGTGCCAGCCTACCGGGACAGATCTCCTCGGAAGCTTTCTTT. Translation: CASLPGQISSEAFF.

The chain employs TRBV29-1 and TRBJ1-1; no clear D. The CDR3 runs 12 residues. Between the trimmed V and J ends, which lost 7 bases and 1 base, there was a span of 10 bases. CDR1 is SQVTM, CDR2 ANQGSEA, per germline. The CDR3 here is CSARLRNTEAFF. The CDR3 DNA reads TGCAGCGCCCGACTGAGGAACACTGAAGCTTTCTTT.